These 32 T cell receptor beta chains share one sample of origin, sequenced in a study of response to subunit inactivated influenza vaccine. Via MiXCR, TCRdb re-called the RT-PCR reads, giving one row per CDR3 protein. The sample contains roughly 460,000 distinct CDR3 sequences, 10% to 11% of which appear only once. The material was PBMCs from blood, obtained 35 to 45 days after vaccination. These receptor sequences come from a man aged 45 to 65 who received an inactivated influenza vaccine.

The chain is built from TRBV7-9 and TRBJ1-1; no definite D call. The length of the CDR3 is 13 residues. Germline lookup yields CDR1 SEHNR and CDR2 FQNEAQ (reference sequence). V gave up 5 bases and J gave up 1 base, with 8 bases separating them. The CDR3 sequence is CASSLTKNTEAFF. The CDR3 DNA is TGTGCCAGCAGCCTAACGAAGAACACTGAAGCTTTCTTT. Looking up the rest from reference TRBV7-9 and TRBJ1-1 gives the full variable domain: DTGVSQNPRHKITKRGQNVTFRCDPISEHNRLYWYRQTLGQGPEFLTYFQNEAQLEKSRLLSDRFSAERPKGSFSTLEIQRTEQGDSAMYLCASSLTKNTEAFFGQGTRLTVV.

The rearrangement joins TRBV24-1 to TRBJ2-5, with D maybe TRBD2 (6 bases). Trimming stripped 4 bases from V and 5 bases from J, with 16 bases between. The CDR3 is 15 residues long. Per the germline V gene, CDR1 is KGHDR and CDR2 is SFDVKD. This chain's CDR3 is CATSDPLGGLETQYF. The CDR3 DNA follows: TGTGCCACCAGTGACCCCCTGGGGGGACTGGAGACCCAGTACTTC.

This clonotype has just a few counts. The junction differs from germline at one of its ends, possibly a read error. The chain couples TRBV7-2 to TRBJ2-1, with a weak D call TRBD2 (6 bases). Germline V gene lookup returns CDR1 SGHTA and CDR2 FQGNSA. The CDR3 is 17 residues long. The CDR3 DNA reads as TGTGCCAGCAGCTTAGCGGAGATCGGCGGGACCCAAGGGCGCGGGCTCTTC. This gives the protein CASSLAEIGGTQGRGLF.

V gene TRBV6-2 or TRBV6-3 combines with J gene TRBJ2-7, with 9 bases fitting TRBD2. CDR1 and CDR2 (germline): MNHEY, SVGEGT. Trimming cost V 4 bases and J 6 bases; bases outside gene matches: 10. The CDR3 contains 15 residues. In nucleotides, the CDR3 is TGTGCCAGCAGTTCCCCCGCGGTAGCGGGAGTCGAGCAGTACTTC. It yields the protein CASSSPAVAGVEQYF.

This clonotype was seen a few times. The chain links TRBV28 to TRBJ1-1; tentative D call: TRBD1 (6 bases). Trimming left V 1 base short and J 5 bases short, with 11 bases between. Germline V gives CDR1 MDHEN, CDR2 SYDVKM. The CDR3 contains 14 residues. Written as DNA, the CDR3 is TGTGCCAGCAGTTTATCGGCAGGGGTAACTGAAGCTTTCTTT. Translated: CASSLSAGVTEAFF.

This clonotype occurred a few times. The CDR3, as DNA: TGTGCCAGCAGTGCCGCCGGGACCTACACCGGGGAGCTGTTTTTT. This encodes CASSAAGTYTGELFF. The chain recombines TRBV28 with TRBJ2-2, with D perhaps assigned TRBD1 or TRBD2 (5 bases each). Trimming pared 5 bases from V and 3 bases from J, leaving 13 bases between. The CDR3 runs to 15 residues. Germline CDR1 MDHEN, CDR2 SYDVKM.

The CDR3, as DNA: TGTGCCAGCAGATTACTAGCGGACGGTCTGAACAATGAGCAGTTCTTC. Protein: CASRLLADGLNNEQFF. The chain is built from TRBV6-5 and TRBJ2-1; the match to TRBD2 covers 8 bases. V was pared by 6 bases and J by 5 bases, with 12 bases of the junction left unmatched. The germline V gene encodes CDR1 MNHEY and CDR2 SVGAGI. The CDR3 loop spans 16 amino acids.

This clonotype was detected only a few times. CDR3 coding DNA: TGTGCCAGCAGCCACCCCTCGATGATCCGGGGCGGCCCCAGGGCCCAGTACTTC. This codes for CASSHPSMIRGGPRAQYF. This sequence joins TRBV4-2 and TRBJ2-5; D might be TRBD1 or TRBD2, each matching 5 bases. The CDR3 sequence is 18 residues long. V gave up 3 bases and J gave up 9 bases, with 29 bases separating them. Germline V gives CDR1 LGHNA, CDR2 YNFKEQ.

The gene calls are TRBV27 and TRBJ2-4; 7 positions match TRBD2. The CDR3 extends over 16 amino acids. The junction had 10 bases not matched to a gene; V was cut back by 5 bases and J by 3 bases. The germline V gene has CDR1 MNHEY and CDR2 SMNVEV (reference sequence). CDR3 in DNA: TGTGCCAGCAGTCCACTGGGAGGGCAGGACAAAAACATTCAGTACTTC. Translation: CASSPLGGQDKNIQYF.

This clonotype was observed a handful of times. J is TRBJ2-7 and V is TRBV7-9; 9 positions match TRBD1. The junction had 3 bases not matched to a gene; V was cut back by 4 bases and J by 2 bases. The CDR3 totals 14 residues. The germline V gene encodes CDR1 SEHNR and CDR2 FQNEAQ (reference sequence). CDR3 in DNA: TGTGCCAGCAGCTGGACAGGGGCCCCCTACGAGCAGTACTTC. This codes for CASSWTGAPYEQYF.

CDR3 protein: CASRSQSGTKPRNEQFF. CDR3 DNA sequence: TGTGCCAGCAGATCCCAGTCCGGGACCAAGCCCCGCAATGAGCAGTTCTTC. This sequence joins TRBV6-1 and TRBJ2-1; D possibly uses TRBD1 or TRBD2 (5 bases each). The V gene lost 6 bases and the J gene lost 6 bases, with 24 bases spanning the gap. Germline CDR1 and CDR2: MNHNS and SASEGT. The CDR3 length is 17 residues.

This clonotype was counted between two and nine times. The chain carries TRBV24-1 and TRBJ2-3, with 7 bases lining up with TRBD2. There are 15 residues in the CDR3. V lost 4 bases to trimming and J lost 2 bases; unmatched junction nucleotides: 5. CDR1 and CDR2 from the germline V gene are KGHDR and SFDVKD. DNA of the CDR3: TGTGCCACCAGTGACCCCGGGGGGTCCACAGATACGCAGTATTTT. This sequence encodes CATSDPGGSTDTQYF.

The chain employs TRBV5-1 and TRBJ2-2; D ambiguous. The CDR3 has 15 amino acids. Germline assignment: CDR1 SGHRS and CDR2 YFSETQ. Between the trimmed V and J ends, which lost 1 base and 0 bases, there was a span of 7 bases. The CDR3 region is CASSLNSANTGELFF. For the CDR3, the DNA is TGCGCCAGCAGCTTGAACAGCGCGAACACCGGGGAGCTGTTTTTT. Variable domain in full (rest from reference TRBV5-1 and TRBJ2-2): KAGVTQTPRYLIKTRGQQVTLSCSPISGHRSVSWYQQTPGQGLQFLFEYFSETQRNKGNFPGRFSGRQFSNSRSEMNVSTLELGDSALYLCASSLNSANTGELFFGEGSRLTVL.

The J gene is TRBJ2-1, the V gene TRBV12-3 or TRBV12-4; unclear D gene. The CDR3 has 13 amino acids. V lost 1 base to trimming and J lost 8 bases, with 9 bases between them. In DNA, the CDR3 is TGTGCCAGCAGTTTAGTTGGCTCCCATGAGCAGTTCTTC. Its protein product is CASSLVGSHEQFF.

This clonotype came up a few times. This chain joins TRBV6-5 and TRBJ2-7, with 12 bases fitting TRBD1. Trimming cost V 0 bases and J 5 bases; bases outside gene matches: 11. The germline V gene has CDR1 MNHEY and CDR2 SVGAGI. This CDR3 has 18 amino acids. The CDR3 bases are TGTGCCAGCAGTTACTCGGGTTACGGGACAGGGGGCGGACACGAGCAGTACTTC. Amino acids: CASSYSGYGTGGGHEQYF.

This clonotype was counted between two and nine times. The V call is TRBV20-1, the J call TRBJ2-5, with a tentative D call TRBD1 (5 bases). Trimming pared 0 bases from V and 9 bases from J, leaving 14 bases between. CDR1 DFQATT and CDR2 SNEGSKA come from the germline V gene (reference sequence). This CDR3 is 13 amino acids long. CDR3 in DNA: TGCAGTGCTAGAGATTCCCAGGGCCGGGCCCAGTACTTC. This gives the protein CSARDSQGRAQYF.

Concerning this clonotype itself: With a much larger clone just one base away, this may be a read error. The chain joins TRBV12-3 or TRBV12-4 to TRBJ2-5; TRBD2 matches at 7 bases. The CDR3 sequence is 14 residues long. The CDR3 loop is CARSYRGELETQYF. DNA of the CDR3: TGTGCCAGAAGTTATCGGGGGGAACTGGAGACCCAGTACTTC.

This clonotype was counted only a few times. The chain links TRBV3-1 to TRBJ1-5; D uncertain. The germline V and J ends were trimmed by 0 bases and 7 bases, with 4 bases remaining between them. CDR1 LGHDT and CDR2 YNNKEL come from the germline V gene (reference sequence). This CDR3 comprises 12 residues. Here the CDR3 DNA reads TGTGCCAGCAGCCAAGAAGGACAGCCCCAGCATTTT. Encoded protein: CASSQEGQPQHF. The full variable domain, in which reference TRBV3-1 and TRBJ1-5 provide the parts outside the CDR3, is DTAVSQTPKYLVTQMGNDKSIKCEQNLGHDTMYWYKQDSKKFLKIMFSYNNKELIINETVPNRFSPKSPDKAHLNLHINSLELGDSAVYFCASSQEGQPQHFGDGTRLSIL.

This clonotype has a count of ten or more. The chain employs TRBV24-1 and TRBJ1-1; possible D gene TRBD1, 5 bases. The ends were cut back, 4 bases at V and 8 bases at J, with 10 bases in the middle. The CDR3 has 12 residues. Germline V gives CDR1 KGHDR, CDR2 SFDVKD. CDR3 in DNA: TGTGCCACCAGTGAGGGGAACAGGGAAGCTTTCTTT. As protein: CATSEGNREAFF.

This clonotype was found a few times. The chain couples TRBV7-2 to TRBJ2-1; D is unclear. Germline-derived CDR1 and CDR2 are SGHTA and FQGNSA. The V end was cut by 5 bases, the J end by 0 bases, with 11 bases between. The CDR3 runs to 15 residues. The CDR3 DNA is TGTGCCAGCAGCCCGGACGGGTACTCCTACAATGAGCAGTTCTTC. Translation gives CASSPDGYSYNEQFF.

The V and J genes are TRBV5-1 and TRBJ1-2; the D gene is possibly TRBD1 (5 bases). Between the trimmed V and J ends, which lost 1 base and 6 bases, there was a span of 7 bases. Germline V gene sequence: CDR1 SGHRS, CDR2 YFSETQ. CDR3 length equals 12 residues. The CDR3 here is CASSLLGHGYTF. As DNA, the CDR3 is TGCGCCAGCAGCTTGTTGGGGCATGGCTACACCTTC.

The chain recombines TRBV6-5 with TRBJ2-7, with D unresolved. The CDR3 spans 14 residues. Per the germline V gene, CDR1 is MNHEY and CDR2 is SVGAGI. Trimming cost V 2 bases and J 2 bases, with 10 bases left between them. CDR3 residues: CASSYRAETYEQYF. The CDR3 region has the DNA TGTGCCAGCAGTTACCGTGCGGAAACCTACGAGCAGTACTTC.

This clonotype showed up many times. The chain carries TRBV12-3 or TRBV12-4 and TRBJ2-3; 7 bases fit TRBD2. CDR3 length: 14 residues. V was clipped by 3 bases and J by 3 bases; unmatched bases: 3. CDR3 sequence: CASSFGGRTDTQYF. CDR3 DNA: TGTGCCAGCAGTTTCGGGGGGAGGACAGATACGCAGTATTTT.

This rearrangement joins TRBV29-1 to TRBJ2-1, with 8 bases fitting TRBD1. This CDR3 region has 14 residues. Germline V gives CDR1 SQVTM, CDR2 ANQGSEA. V lost 4 bases, J lost 12 bases, and 14 bases stayed unmatched. This CDR3 is CSVAGTGPRDGQFF. The CDR3 region has the DNA TGCAGCGTTGCCGGGACAGGCCCTAGAGATGGGCAGTTCTTC.

V gene TRBV4-2 combines with J gene TRBJ2-1, with 10 bases matching TRBD2. V trimming: 0 bases; J trimming: 7 bases; junction bases outside the gene matches: 3. Per germline, CDR1 LGHNA and CDR2 YNFKEQ. This CDR3 region has 15 residues. The CDR3 region is CASSQDDSGGNEQFF. In DNA form, the CDR3 reads TGTGCCAGCAGCCAAGATGATAGCGGGGGGAATGAGCAGTTCTTC.

The J gene is TRBJ2-5, the V gene TRBV28, with D perhaps given as TRBD1 or TRBD2 (5 bases each). The CDR3 consists of 16 residues. Germline loops: CDR1 MDHEN, CDR2 SYDVKM. The V end was cut by 2 bases, the J end by 5 bases, with 18 bases between. Written as DNA, the CDR3 is TGTGCCAGCAGTTTACTGGGGACCGGCGGGCAGGAGACCCAGTACTTC. Translating it yields CASSLLGTGGQETQYF.

This chain joins TRBV7-2 and TRBJ2-2, with D tentatively TRBD1 (6 bases). The CDR3 contains 15 residues. V lost 2 bases to trimming and J lost 5 bases, with 12 bases between them. Per the germline V gene, CDR1 is SGHTA and CDR2 is FQGNSA. The chain's CDR3 is CASSLNRVRTGELFF. CDR3 sequence (DNA): TGTGCCAGCAGCTTAAACAGGGTTAGAACCGGGGAGCTGTTTTTT. Supplemented by reference TRBV7-2 and TRBJ2-2, the full variable domain reads GAGVSQSPSNKVTEKGKDVELRCDPISGHTALYWYRQSLGQGLEFLIYFQGNSAPDKSGLPSDRFSAERTGGSVSTLTIQRTQQEDSAVYLCASSLNRVRTGELFFGEGSRLTVL.

The V gene is TRBV7-2, the J gene TRBJ2-1; no reliable D call. The CDR3 length is 14 residues. V was shortened by 4 bases and J by 0 bases, with 7 bases between the two germline ends. Germline loops: CDR1 SGHTA, CDR2 FQGNSA. The CDR3: CASSYDRSYNEQFF. The CDR3 DNA is TGTGCCAGCAGCTACGACCGCTCCTACAATGAGCAGTTCTTC.

V gene TRBV12-3 or TRBV12-4 combines with J gene TRBJ1-6; D is ambiguous. There are 14 residues in the CDR3. V dropped 3 bases and J dropped 8 bases, with 11 bases sitting between them. The CDR3 nucleotides read TGTGCCAGCAGTTTCTCGGGGAGGGATTCACCCCTCCACTTT. Translated, it gives CASSFSGRDSPLHF.

This rearrangement joins TRBV7-2 to TRBJ2-5; D perhaps matches TRBD1 (5 bases). Between the trimmed V and J ends, which lost 0 bases and 5 bases, there was a span of 10 bases. This CDR3 comprises 14 residues. Germline CDR1 SGHTA, CDR2 FQGNSA. CDR3 sequence (DNA): TGTGCCAGCAGCTTAGCAGGGGCCTCGGAGACCCAGTACTTC. This encodes CASSLAGASETQYF. The variable domain in full, completed from reference TRBV7-2 and TRBJ2-5, reads GAGVSQSPSNKVTEKGKDVELRCDPISGHTALYWYRQSLGQGLEFLIYFQGNSAPDKSGLPSDRFSAERTGGSVSTLTIQRTQQEDSAVYLCASSLAGASETQYFGPGTRLLVL.

This chain joins TRBV20-1 and TRBJ2-7; 12 nucleotides agree with TRBD1. The V gene's germline CDR1 is DFQATT and CDR2 SNEGSKA (reference sequence). The CDR3 totals 13 residues. The V gene end was trimmed by 6 bases and the J gene end by 5 bases; junction bases not matched to a gene: 5. The CDR3 loop is CSAPGQGAHEQYF. The CDR3 DNA sequence: TGCAGTGCCCCGGGACAGGGGGCCCACGAGCAGTACTTC.

In this sample, this clonotype turned up a few times. The chain couples TRBV6-2 or TRBV6-3 to TRBJ2-1; no reliable D call. Germline lookup yields CDR1 MNHEY and CDR2 SVGEGT. CDR3 size: 14 residues. V lost 4 bases and J lost 8, with 15 bases in between. This CDR3 is CASSFRPYVDEQFF. CDR3 DNA sequence: TGTGCCAGCAGTTTTCGGCCCTATGTCGATGAGCAGTTCTTC.